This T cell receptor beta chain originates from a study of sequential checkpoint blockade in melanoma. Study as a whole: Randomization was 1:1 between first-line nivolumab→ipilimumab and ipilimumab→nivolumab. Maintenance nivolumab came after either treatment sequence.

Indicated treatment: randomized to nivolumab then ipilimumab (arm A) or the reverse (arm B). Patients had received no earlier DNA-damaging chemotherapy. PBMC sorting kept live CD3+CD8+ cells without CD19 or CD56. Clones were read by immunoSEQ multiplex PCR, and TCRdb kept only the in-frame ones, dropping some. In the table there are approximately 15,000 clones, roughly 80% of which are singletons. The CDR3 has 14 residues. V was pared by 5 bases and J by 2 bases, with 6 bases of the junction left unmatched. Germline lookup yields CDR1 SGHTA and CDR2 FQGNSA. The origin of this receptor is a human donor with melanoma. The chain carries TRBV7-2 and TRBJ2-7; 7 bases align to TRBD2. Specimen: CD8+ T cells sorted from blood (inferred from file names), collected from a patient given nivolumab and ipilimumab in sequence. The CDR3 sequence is CASSRIGLAYEQYF. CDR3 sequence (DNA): TGTGCCAGCAGCCGTATAGGACTAGCCTACGAGCAGTACTTC.